The text below deals with one T cell receptor (beta chain). The data belong to a study of metastatic and nonmetastatic thyroid tumors. Across the study: Comparative analysis of repertoires was undertaken across blood and tumor or nodule tissue obtained from malignant and benign thyroid patients.

Patients had received no treatment of any kind before thyroid surgery. This CDR3 spans 14 amino acids. CDR1 is SNHLY, CDR2 FYNNEI, per germline. V was clipped by 4 bases and J by 4 bases, with 14 bases between them. TCRdb reanalyzed the PCR reads with MiXCR. The sample comprises 40,000 to 45,000 clones, 3% to 3.5% of which are singletons, and roughly 9.1% rests with the top ten. The gene calls are TRBV2 and TRBJ2-7; D is possibly TRBD2 (6 bases). The sequenced sample was blood. This TCR came from a female donor with papillary thyroid cancer or a benign thyroid nodule (not recorded which). Some clones in this sample may be carry-over from other donors' samples. The CDR3 DNA follows: TGTGCCAGCAGTGGGAGGGACGTTCGGTACGAGCAGTACTTC. It yields the protein CASSGRDVRYEQYF. Looking up the rest from reference TRBV2 and TRBJ2-7 gives the full variable domain: EPEVTQTPSHQVTQMGQEVILRCVPISNHLYFYWYRQILGQKVEFLVSFYNNEISEKSEIFDDQFSVERPDGSNFTLKIRSTKLEDSAMYFCASSGRDVRYEQYFGPGTRLTVT.